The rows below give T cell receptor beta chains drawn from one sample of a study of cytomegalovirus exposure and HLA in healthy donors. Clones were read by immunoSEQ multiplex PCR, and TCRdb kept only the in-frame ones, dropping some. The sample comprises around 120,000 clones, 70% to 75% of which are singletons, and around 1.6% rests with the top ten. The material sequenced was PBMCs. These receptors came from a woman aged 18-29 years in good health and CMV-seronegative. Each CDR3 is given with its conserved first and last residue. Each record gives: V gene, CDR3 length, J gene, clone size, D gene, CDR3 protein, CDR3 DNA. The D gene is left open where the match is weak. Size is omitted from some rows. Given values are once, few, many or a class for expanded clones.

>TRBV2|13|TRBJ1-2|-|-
CASSDTGTYGYTF
TGTGCCAGCAGTGACACAGGCACATATGGCTACACCTTC
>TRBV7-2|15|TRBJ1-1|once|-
CASSSTRGMNTEAFF
TGTGCCAGCAGCTCAACCAGAGGGATGAACACTGAAGCTTTCTTT
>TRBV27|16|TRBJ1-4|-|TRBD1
CASTSRGQGVNEKLFF
TGTGCCAGCACCTCTCGCGGACAGGGGGTTAATGAAAAACTGTTTTTT
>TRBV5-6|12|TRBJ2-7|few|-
CASSLTPREQYF
TGTGCCAGCAGCTTGACCCCTCGGGAGCAGTACTTC
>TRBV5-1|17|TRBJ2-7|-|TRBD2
CASTPSRLAGGIYEQYF
TGCGCCAGCACCCCGAGTAGGCTTGCGGGGGGGATCTACGAGCAGTACTTC
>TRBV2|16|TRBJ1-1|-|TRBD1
CASSVPTGSLNTEAFF
TGTGCCAGCAGTGTCCCGACAGGGAGTTTGAACACTGAAGCTTTCTTT
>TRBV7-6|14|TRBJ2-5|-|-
CASSPSEFQETQYF
TGTGCCAGCAGCCCCTCGGAGTTCCAAGAGACCCAGTACTTC
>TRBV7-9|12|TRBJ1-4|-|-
CASRGTDEKLFF
TGTGCCAGCAGGGGGACTGATGAAAAACTGTTTTTT
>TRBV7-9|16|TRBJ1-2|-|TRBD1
CASGTGTGVSNYGYTF
TGTGCCAGCGGTACCGGGACAGGGGTTTCTAACTATGGCTACACCTTC
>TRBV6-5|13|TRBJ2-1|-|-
CASSLERLNEQFF
TGTGCCAGCAGCCTAGAGAGGCTGAATGAGCAGTTCTTC
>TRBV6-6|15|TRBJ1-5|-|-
CASSYGGVGDQPQHF
TGTGCCAGCAGTTACGGGGGGGTTGGGGATCAGCCCCAGCATTTT
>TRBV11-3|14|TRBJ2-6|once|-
CASSPQGGANVLTF
TGTGCCAGCAGCCCCCAGGGTGGGGCCAACGTCCTGACTTTC
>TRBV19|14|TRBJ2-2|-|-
CASSLGAGAGELFF
TGTGCCAGTAGCCTGGGGGCCGGGGCCGGGGAGCTGTTTTTT
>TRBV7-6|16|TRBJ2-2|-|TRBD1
CASSLRRDRVIGELFF
TGTGCCAGCAGCTTACGCCGGGACAGGGTGATCGGGGAGCTGTTTTTT
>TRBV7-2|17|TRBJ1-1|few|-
CASSLAPTTLMNTEAFF
TGTGCCAGCAGCTTAGCCCCCACTACCCTAATGAACACTGAAGCTTTCTTT
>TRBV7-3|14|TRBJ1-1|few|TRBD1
CASSENRGITEAFF
TGTGCCAGCAGCGAGAACAGGGGGATAACTGAAGCTTTCTTT
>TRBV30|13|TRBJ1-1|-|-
CAWSVEGGPEAFF
TGTGCCTGGAGTGTGGAGGGCGGTCCTGAAGCTTTCTTT
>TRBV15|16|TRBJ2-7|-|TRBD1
CATSNSRGQGFYEQYF
TGTGCCACCAGCAACTCGAGGGGACAGGGGTTCTATGAGCAGTACTTC
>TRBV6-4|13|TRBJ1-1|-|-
CASTLGPGTEAFF
TGTGCCAGCACCCTGGGCCCCGGAACTGAAGCTTTCTTT
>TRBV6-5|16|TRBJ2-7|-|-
CASSYTLGQSPYEQYF
TGTGCCAGCAGTTACACACTAGGACAGTCCCCCTACGAGCAGTACTTC
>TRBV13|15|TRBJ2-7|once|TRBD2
CASSRAGGQNPEQYF
TGTGCCAGCAGCCGTGCGGGAGGACAGAACCCGGAGCAGTACTTC
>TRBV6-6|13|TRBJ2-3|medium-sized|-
CASSGSSTDTQYF
TGTGCCAGCAGCGGGTCTAGCACAGATACGCAGTATTTT
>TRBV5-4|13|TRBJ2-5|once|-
CASSGDWQETQYF
TGTGCCAGCAGCGGGGACTGGCAAGAGACCCAGTACTTC
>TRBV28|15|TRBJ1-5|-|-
CASSLTGGGNQPQHF
TGTGCCAGCAGTTTAACGGGGGGGGGAAATCAGCCCCAGCATTTT
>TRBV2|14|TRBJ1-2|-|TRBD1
CASSRDRGRGGYTF
TGTGCCAGCAGCCGAGACAGGGGGCGAGGTGGCTACACCTTC
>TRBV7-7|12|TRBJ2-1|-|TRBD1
CASSKRQGEQFF
TGTGCTAGCAGCAAAAGACAGGGCGAGCAGTTCTTC
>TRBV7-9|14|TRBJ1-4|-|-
CASSFAGRNEKLFF
TGTGCCAGCAGCTTTGCGGGGCGGAATGAAAAACTGTTTTTT
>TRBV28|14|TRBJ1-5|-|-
CASSLNAGQGPQHF
TGTGCCAGCAGTTTAAATGCAGGGCAAGGGCCCCAGCATTTT
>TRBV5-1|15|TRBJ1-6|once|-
CASSLEGLENSPLHF
TGCGCCAGCAGCTTGGAGGGGTTGGAGAATTCACCCCTCCACTTT
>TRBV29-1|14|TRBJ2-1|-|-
CSVVKLAAWNEQFF
TGCAGCGTTGTGAAACTGGCGGCATGGAATGAGCAGTTCTTC
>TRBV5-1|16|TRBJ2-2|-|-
CASTRASGGLTGELFF
TGCGCCAGCACCCGCGCCAGTGGGGGCTTAACCGGGGAGCTGTTTTTT
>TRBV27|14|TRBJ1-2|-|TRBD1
CASSFSGQGAGYTF
TGTGCCAGCAGTTTCTCGGGACAGGGGGCAGGCTACACCTTC